The 30 T cell receptor beta chains reported below all come from one sample, sequenced in a study of shared clonotypes between healthy human individuals. Clones were sequenced by immunoSEQ multiplex PCR, and TCRdb holds only the in-frame ones, with some missing. The repertoire holds some 2,100,000 clones, with 93% as singletons. Naive-designated CD8 cells lacked CD45RO, were positively enriched for CCR7, and omitted terminally differentiated effector memory CD45RA+ cells. Sequencing was done on a sample of naive CD8+ T cells from PBMCs. These receptor sequences come from a man between 18 and 29 years old in good health. Some clones in this sample may be carry-over from other donors' samples.

The CDR3: CASSIDAAGAGIGNQPQHF. DNA for the CDR3: TGTGCCAGTAGTATAGATGCGGCTGGGGCAGGGATTGGCAATCAGCCCCAGCATTTT. V and J are TRBV19 and TRBJ1-5; maybe TRBD1 (5 bases). Germline CDR1 reads LNHDA; CDR2 reads SQIVND (reference sequence). The V end was cut by 0 bases, the J end by 2 bases, with 20 bases between. CDR3 length equals 19 residues.

The V and J genes are TRBV28 and TRBJ2-2, with D perhaps being TRBD1 or TRBD2 (5 bases each). Germline assignment: CDR1 MDHEN and CDR2 SYDVKM. The CDR3 contains 15 residues. V was cut by 2 bases and J by 5 bases, with 12 bases left in between. CDR3: CASSLGGGETGELFF. For the CDR3, the DNA is TGTGCCAGCAGTTTAGGGGGTGGGGAAACCGGGGAGCTGTTTTTT.

This clone was counted a single time. The rearrangement uses TRBV25-1 and TRBJ1-6, with D maybe TRBD1 (5 bases). Per the germline V gene, CDR1 is MGHDK and CDR2 is SYGVNS. The CDR3 sequence is 13 residues long. Trimming cost V 5 bases and J 4 bases, with 6 bases left between them. CDR3: CASSPGYNSPLHF. In DNA form, the CDR3 reads TGTGCCAGCAGTCCAGGGTATAATTCACCCCTCCACTTT.

V and J are TRBV15 and TRBJ1-1; D is possibly TRBD1 (5 bases). The CDR3 is 15 residues long. Deletions cut 2 bases from V and 5 bases from J, with 15 bases between. Germline-derived CDR1 and CDR2 are LNHNV and YYDKDF (reference sequence). The chain's CDR3 is CATSRKWGEGTEAFF. DNA for the CDR3: TGTGCCACCAGCAGAAAGTGGGGGGAAGGGACTGAAGCTTTCTTT. Full variable domain (missing parts from reference TRBV15 and TRBJ1-1): DAMVIQNPRYQVTQFGKPVTLSCSQTLNHNVMYWYQQKSSQAPKLLFHYYDKDFNNEADTPDNFQSRRPNTSFCFLDIRSPGLGDTAMYLCATSRKWGEGTEAFFGQGTRLTVV.

This clone came up once. J is TRBJ2-2 and V is TRBV6-5; a possible D gene is TRBD1 (6 bases). Germline V lookup: CDR1 MNHEY, CDR2 SVGAGI. Deletions cut 2 bases from V and 4 bases from J, with 14 bases between. The CDR3 sequence is 16 residues long. CDR3 nucleotides: TGTGCCAGCAGTTACATTGAGGGGGTGCCCACCGGGGAGCTGTTTTTT. Its protein product is CASSYIEGVPTGELFF.

This rearrangement joins TRBV6-5 to TRBJ2-7; D is possibly TRBD1 (5 bases). The germline V gene has CDR1 MNHEY and CDR2 SVGAGI. The CDR3 is 14 residues long. Trimming shortened V by 3 bases and J by 3 bases, and 12 bases separated the two germline ends. The chain's CDR3 is CASSYSQGRYEQYF. The CDR3 region has the DNA TGTGCCAGCAGTTATAGTCAGGGCCGCTACGAGCAGTACTTC.

The chain joins TRBV5-1 to TRBJ2-1; TRBD2 agrees at 8 bases. In germline, CDR1 is SGHRS, CDR2 YFSETQ. J was trimmed by 3 bases and V by 3 bases; bases with no gene match: 8. This CDR3 has 16 residues. CDR3 sequence (DNA): TGCGCCAGCAGCTCTAAGCGGGAGCTAAACTACAATGAGCAGTTCTTC. Protein: CASSSKRELNYNEQFF.

The CDR3: CASSGRGASGVYNEQFF. The DNA of the CDR3 is TGTGCCAGCAGCGGACGGGGGGCTAGCGGAGTCTACAATGAGCAGTTCTTC. This sequence joins TRBV11-3 and TRBJ2-1; perhaps TRBD2 as D (7 bases). In germline, CDR1 is SGHNT, CDR2 YENEEA. The CDR3 covers 17 residues. Deletions cut 5 bases from V and 3 bases from J, with 20 bases between.

The gene calls are TRBV7-9 and TRBJ2-7; D is uncertain. The germline V gene encodes CDR1 SEHNR and CDR2 FQNEAQ (reference sequence). The V gene lost 1 base and the J gene lost 3 bases, with 4 bases spanning the gap. This CDR3 is 12 amino acids long. CDR3 DNA: TGTGCCAGCAGCTTAGATGACTACGAGCAGTACTTC. Translated, it gives CASSLDDYEQYF.

With respect to this clone: Other DNA sequences in the sample encode the same CDR3. The gene calls are TRBV27 and TRBJ2-1; D is perhaps TRBD1 or TRBD2 (5 bases each). There are 13 residues in the CDR3. V gave up 6 bases and J gave up 1 base, with 7 bases separating them. The germline CDR1 and CDR2 sequences are MNHEY and SMNVEV (reference sequence). In nucleotides, the CDR3 is TGTGCCAGCAGGGGACGGTCCTACAATGAGCAGTTCTTC. It encodes CASRGRSYNEQFF.

This chain links TRBV27 with TRBJ2-7; 7 nucleotides align to TRBD1. The CDR3 is made up of 15 amino acids. Germline V gene data show CDR1 as MNHEY and CDR2 as SMNVEV (reference sequence). V dropped 6 bases and J dropped 5; count of bases not matched to a gene: 13. DNA of the CDR3: TGTGCCAGCAGACTCCTGGGACAGACCTGGGACGAGCAGTACTTC. Its protein is CASRLLGQTWDEQYF.

The chain is built from TRBV11-2 and TRBJ2-5, with TRBD2 matching over 14 bases. Germline CDR1 reads SGHAT; CDR2 reads FQNNGV. This CDR3 is 15 amino acids long. Trimming took 5 bases from V and 7 from J; bases not matched to a gene: 6. The CDR3 bases are TGTGCCAGCAGCAAAGGGACTAGCGGGAGTCGGACCCAGTACTTC. Translation gives CASSKGTSGSRTQYF.

The chain carries TRBV9 and TRBJ2-6; D tentatively reads TRBD1 or TRBD2 (6 bases each). Germline CDR1 SGDLS, CDR2 YYNGEE. Trimming stripped 1 base from V and 6 bases from J, with 11 bases between. This CDR3 spans 15 amino acids. The CDR3 protein is CASSVSGEVANVLTF. The CDR3 coding sequence is TGTGCCAGCAGCGTATCAGGGGAGGTGGCCAACGTCCTGACTTTC.

The gene calls are TRBV21-1 and TRBJ1-2; the table's TRBD1 call for D was not verified on the DNA. TRBV21-1 is labeled a pseudogene. The CDR3 has 17 amino acids. The CDR3 here is CASSKPRGQGTNYGYTF. The CDR3 region has the DNA TGTGCCAGCAGCAAACCGAGGGGACAGGGAACTAACTATGGCTACACCTTC.

V and J are TRBV7-2 and TRBJ2-7, with 8 bases fitting TRBD2. Germline loops: CDR1 SGHTA, CDR2 FQGNSA. The V segment lost 5 bases and the J segment 2 bases; nucleotides outside the gene matches: 8. The CDR3 extends over 15 amino acids. Here the CDR3 reads CASSAIGGVAYEQYF. The CDR3 bases are TGTGCCAGCAGCGCCATCGGGGGGGTCGCCTACGAGCAGTACTTC.

This clone was observed once. The chain carries TRBV28 and TRBJ1-5; 7 positions match TRBD1. This CDR3 region has 15 residues. V shed 5 bases and J 3 bases; nucleotides not matched to a gene: 7. The germline V gene has CDR1 MDHEN and CDR2 SYDVKM. CDR3 amino acids: CASSLPDRANQPQHF. In nucleotides, the CDR3 is TGTGCCAGCAGTCTCCCCGACAGGGCCAATCAGCCCCAGCATTTT.

The rearrangement uses TRBV6-1 and TRBJ2-7, with 13 positions matching TRBD2. Germline trimming cut 6 bases from V and 3 bases from J; bases unmatched to any gene: 2. This CDR3 region has 14 residues. In germline, CDR1 is MNHNS, CDR2 SASEGT. The CDR3 is CASRGLAGYYEQYF. Here the CDR3 DNA reads TGTGCCAGCAGGGGACTAGCGGGATACTACGAGCAGTACTTC.

This sequence joins TRBV30 and TRBJ1-5, with D possibly matching TRBD1 (6 bases). V lost 0 bases, J lost 15 bases, and 18 bases lay in between. Germline V gene lookup returns CDR1 GTSNPN and CDR2 SVGIG (reference sequence). The CDR3 has 13 residues. As DNA, the CDR3 is TGTGCCTGGAGTGTACTCCCGGGGGCTGACTTGCATTTT. Amino acid sequence: CAWSVLPGADLHF.

The rearrangement uses TRBV7-8 and TRBJ2-2, with D perhaps matching TRBD2 (6 bases). Germline-derived CDR1 and CDR2 are SGHVS and FQNEAQ. The CDR3 runs 16 residues. V was cut by 2 bases and J by 3 bases, with 13 bases left in between. DNA for the CDR3: TGTGCCAGCAGCTTATTGGGGGGTTGGGACACCGGGGAGCTGTTTTTT. Protein product: CASSLLGGWDTGELFF.

The chain links TRBV27 to TRBJ2-7, with D maybe TRBD2 (6 bases). V lost 5 bases to trimming and J lost 6 bases, with 14 bases between them. CDR3 length: 13 residues. Per the germline V gene, CDR1 is MNHEY and CDR2 is SMNVEV (reference sequence). The CDR3 DNA reads as TGTGCCAGCAGTCCTGGGGGGACGCTCGAGCAGTACTTC. Its translation: CASSPGGTLEQYF.

This chain uses TRBV9 with TRBJ1-2, with D unclear. The CDR3 has 15 residues. Germline CDR1 and CDR2: SGDLS and YYNGEE. The ends were cut back, 0 bases at V and 8 bases at J, with 17 bases in the middle. The chain's CDR3 is CASSVGGRPRGGYTF. CDR3 bases: TGTGCCAGCAGCGTAGGTGGTCGTCCCCGTGGCGGCTACACCTTC. Looking up the rest from reference TRBV9 and TRBJ1-2 gives the full variable domain: DSGVTQTPKHLITATGQRVTLRCSPRSGDLSVYWYQQSLDQGLQFLIQYYNGEERAKGNILERFSAQQFPDLHSELNLSSLELGDSALYFCASSVGGRPRGGYTFGSGTRLTVV.

This chain joins TRBV10-1 and TRBJ2-1, with 9 bases lining up with TRBD2. The germline V gene has CDR1 WNHNN and CDR2 SYGVQD (reference sequence). CDR3 length: 15 residues. The V segment lost 4 bases and the J segment 5 bases; nucleotides outside the gene matches: 6. CDR3 loop: CASSGRLAVDNEQFF. The DNA of the CDR3 is TGCGCCAGCAGTGGCCGACTAGCGGTTGACAATGAGCAGTTCTTC.

In this sample, this clone turned up once. Here the CDR3 DNA reads TGTGCCAGCAGCCAAGATTATGGGGGGTACGAGCAGTACTTC. It encodes CASSQDYGGYEQYF. V usage is TRBV14 and J usage is TRBJ2-7; tentatively, D is TRBD2 (6 bases). The V end was cut by 0 bases, the J end by 4 bases, with 10 bases between. Germline V gene data show CDR1 as SGHDN and CDR2 as FVKESK. The length of the CDR3 is 14 residues.

This rearrangement joins TRBV7-9 to TRBJ1-1, with D perhaps TRBD1 (5 bases). Trimming stripped 2 bases from V and 1 base from J, with 11 bases between. The CDR3 loop spans 15 amino acids. Germline V lookup: CDR1 SEHNR, CDR2 FQNEAQ (reference sequence). This CDR3 reads CASSLSAQGNTEAFF. CDR3 in DNA: TGTGCCAGCAGCTTATCAGCTCAGGGGAACACTGAAGCTTTCTTT.

This sequence joins TRBV7-9 and TRBJ2-7; tentatively, D is TRBD2 (5 bases). CDR1 is SEHNR, CDR2 FQNEAQ, per germline (reference sequence). The CDR3 covers 10 residues. The CDR3, as DNA: TGTGCAAGCGGTTTCTACGAGCAGTACTTC. Its protein product is CASGFYEQYF.

The chain recombines TRBV7-9 with TRBJ1-1, with 10 nucleotides matching TRBD1. Germline values: CDR1 SEHNR, CDR2 FQNEAQ (reference sequence). V lost 3 bases and J lost 6; bases outside the gene matches: 4. The CDR3 has 14 residues. CDR3 region: CASSLGQGLAEAFF. CDR3 bases: TGTGCCAGCAGCTTGGGACAGGGGCTAGCTGAAGCTTTCTTT. Full variable domain (missing parts from reference TRBV7-9 and TRBJ1-1): DTGVSQNPRHKITKRGQNVTFRCDPISEHNRLYWYRQTLGQGPEFLTYFQNEAQLEKSRLLSDRFSAERPKGSFSTLEIQRTEQGDSAMYLCASSLGQGLAEAFFGQGTRLTVV.

V gene TRBV6-1 combines with J gene TRBJ2-1, with 10 bases aligning to TRBD1. The CDR3 has 12 residues. The germline CDR1 and CDR2 sequences are MNHNS and SASEGT. Trimming removed 10 bases from V and 9 bases from J; junction bases left unmatched: 6. CDR3 amino acids: CATGTGVVEQFF. The CDR3 DNA is TGTGCCACCGGGACAGGGGTCGTTGAGCAGTTCTTC.

The J gene is TRBJ1-1, the V gene TRBV4-2, with D perhaps TRBD1 (5 bases). CDR1 and CDR2 (germline): LGHNA, YNFKEQ. CDR3 length: 15 amino acids. V was cut by 1 base and J by 4 bases, with 13 bases left in between. This chain's CDR3 is CASSQVAGLSTEAFF. CDR3 bases: TGTGCCAGCAGCCAAGTCGCAGGGTTGAGCACTGAAGCTTTCTTT.

In regard to this clone: Other DNA sequences within the sample encode an identical CDR3. The chain has TRBV28 and TRBJ2-7, with D possibly being TRBD1 (6 bases). The V gene's germline CDR1 is MDHEN and CDR2 SYDVKM. The CDR3 totals 13 residues. V shed 6 bases and J shed 0 bases, with 9 bases lying between them. This CDR3 reads CASSLDSSYEQYF. CDR3 nucleotide sequence: TGTGCCAGCAGCCTGGACAGCTCCTACGAGCAGTACTTC.

The table lists this clone with a few counts. The chain uses TRBV4-1 and TRBJ1-5; TRBD1 matches at 10 bases. Germline-derived CDR1 and CDR2 are MGHRA and YSYEKL. The CDR3 is 15 residues long. Trimming cost V 4 bases and J 5 bases; bases outside gene matches: 5. This chain's CDR3 is CASSLGTGVHQPQHF. In DNA form, the CDR3 reads TGCGCCAGCAGCCTGGGGACAGGGGTTCATCAGCCCCAGCATTTT.